A selection of T cell receptor beta chains follows, all from one sample in a study of early T cells in non-severe SARS-CoV-2 infection. TCRdb redid the calling of the 5' RACE reads with MiXCR, one entry per CDR3 protein. The data hold approximately 77,000 distinct CDR3 sequences, with around 15% observed a single time. Sequencing was carried out using whole blood. The receptors shown here come from an adult who was a healthcare worker with PCR-confirmed SARS-CoV-2 infection or an uninfected control (not recorded which). CDR3s include the opening cysteine and the closing phenylalanine or tryptophan. D genes are given only for firm matches. Clone size is given for some rows only: seen once, a few or many times, or a class if the clone is expanded.

d_gene | abundance | j_gene | v_gene | CDR3nt | CDR3aa
- | many | TRBJ1-3 | TRBV28 | TGTGCCAGCAGCCCTGGGCGCTCTGGAAACACCATATATTTT | CASSPGRSGNTIYF
TRBD2 | few | TRBJ2-3 | TRBV7-8 | TGTGCCAGCAGCTTATCCAGCGGGGGGTTCGCAGGGGATACGCAGTATTTT | CASSLSSGGFAGDTQYF
- | few | TRBJ1-1 | TRBV6-2/TRBV6-3 | TGTGCCAGCAGTTACTCCTCGACGGGAGGAGGCACTGAAGCTTTCTTT | CASSYSSTGGGTEAFF
- | - | TRBJ2-3 | TRBV11-2 | TGTGCCAGCAGCCGGCTGGGCCCAGATACGCAGTATTTT | CASSRLGPDTQYF
TRBD1 | - | TRBJ2-7 | TRBV10-3 | TGTGCCATCAGTGAGCGGGACAGGGTCTACGAGCAGTACTTC | CAISERDRVYEQYF
TRBD2 | medium-sized | TRBJ2-3 | TRBV7-2 | TGTGCCAGCAGCTTAACTGGACTAGCTGGCTATTTT | CASSLTGLAGYF
- | - | TRBJ2-3 | TRBV30 | TGTGCCTGGAATCCGATACGCACAGATACGCAGTATTTT | CAWNPIRTDTQYF
TRBD2 | many | TRBJ2-3 | TRBV2 | TGTGCCAGCCCCCAGGGCATAGCGGGGAGCCACACAGATACGCAGTATTTT | CASPQGIAGSHTDTQYF
TRBD2 | many | TRBJ2-2 | TRBV20-1 | TGCAGTGCTAGAGGACTAGCGGGAGGGCACACCGGGGAGCTGTTTTTT | CSARGLAGGHTGELFF
TRBD1 | many | TRBJ2-1 | TRBV11-3 | TGTGCCAGCAGCCCTTCCGGACAGGGGTACAATGAGCAGTTCTTC | CASSPSGQGYNEQFF
- | few | TRBJ1-4 | TRBV9 | TGTGCCAGCAGCGTAGGTGGTGGACCTGGATTACTGTTTTTT | CASSVGGGPGLLFF
- | few | TRBJ2-3 | TRBV19 | TGTGCCAGTAGTAATAGAGGGGGGAGTAGGATTAGCACAGATACGCAGTATTTT | CASSNRGGSRISTDTQYF
TRBD1 | few | TRBJ1-2 | TRBV28 | TGTGCCAGCAGTTTAAGAGGGGGCGAACAGTATGGCTACACCTTC | CASSLRGGEQYGYTF
- | many | TRBJ1-1 | TRBV5-1 | TGCGCCAGCAGGGCCGACAGTTTTTCTTTGAACACTGAAGCTTTCTTT | CASRADSFSLNTEAFF
- | few | TRBJ2-7 | TRBV12-3/TRBV12-4 | TGTGCCAGCAGGCCCTCAGTCGGGAATTCCTACGAGCAGTACTTC | CASRPSVGNSYEQYF
TRBD2 | few | TRBJ2-2 | TRBV7-9 | TGTGCCAGCAGCTTACCCCTCTTTCATTTTAGCGGGATCGTCACCGGGGAGCTGTTTTTT | CASSLPLFHFSGIVTGELFF
- | few | TRBJ2-5 | TRBV5-1 | TGCGCCAGCAGCTTGGCTGGGGACGGAGAGACCCAGTACTTC | CASSLAGDGETQYF
- | many | TRBJ1-1 | TRBV11-3 | TGTGCCAGCAGCGGCATGAACACTGAAGCTTTCTTT | CASSGMNTEAFF
TRBD1 | few | TRBJ1-6 | TRBV28 | TGTGCCAGCTTGGAGACAGGGTGGCCACCCCTCCACTTT | CASLETGWPPLHF
- | - | TRBJ2-7 | TRBV20-1 | TGCAGTGCTAGAGGAATTAGCGGCTACGAGCAGTACTTC | CSARGISGYEQYF
- | few | TRBJ2-2 | TRBV29-1 | TGCAGCGGTAGTCGGAACACCGGGGAGCTGTTTTTT | CSGSRNTGELFF
- | - | TRBJ2-2 | TRBV6-5 | TGTGCCAGCAACCCCCGCGTAGCGGTGACCGGGGAGCTGTTTTTT | CASNPRVAVTGELFF
TRBD2 | - | TRBJ2-5 | TRBV7-9 | TGTGCCAGCAGCTCGACTAGCTCAATCGGGACCCAGTACTTC | CASSSTSSIGTQYF
- | - | TRBJ2-1 | TRBV27 | TGTGCCAGCAGTATACAGGTTTACAATGAGCAGTTCTTC | CASSIQVYNEQFF
- | - | TRBJ1-3 | TRBV11-2 | TGTGCCAGCAGCCTCGGGGCCTCCTCTGGAAACACCATATATTTT | CASSLGASSGNTIYF
TRBD1 | - | TRBJ1-2 | TRBV11-2 | TGTGCCAGCAGCCAAGTACCCGGACAGGGGGACTATGGCTACACCTTC | CASSQVPGQGDYGYTF
- | - | TRBJ1-1 | TRBV3-1 | TGTGCCAGCAGCCAAGTAACCCGGGGTAGGGCTTTCTTT | CASSQVTRGRAFF
- | few | TRBJ2-1 | TRBV12-3/TRBV12-4 | TGTGCCAGCAGTTTAGACCGGCATAAGCAGTTCTTC | CASSLDRHKQFF
TRBD2 | few | TRBJ2-7 | TRBV12-5 | TGTGCTAGTGGTTCCCGGACTAGCTCCTACGAGCAGTACTTC | CASGSRTSSYEQYF
- | few | TRBJ2-5 | TRBV5-1 | TGCGCCAGCAGCTTCCAACCACGGCAAGAGACCCAGTACTTC | CASSFQPRQETQYF
- | - | TRBJ1-1 | TRBV12-3/TRBV12-4 | TGTGCCAGCAGTTTAGCGCTGGGTTCACCCACTGAAGCTTTCTTT | CASSLALGSPTEAFF
TRBD1 | few | TRBJ2-5 | TRBV7-9 | TGTGCCAGCAGCTTATCGGACAGGGGCCAAGAGACCCAGTACTTC | CASSLSDRGQETQYF
- | many | TRBJ2-5 | TRBV23-1 | TGCGCCAGCAGTCAATCAATGAGGGGTATTTATCAAGAGACCCAGTACTTC | CASSQSMRGIYQETQYF
- | - | TRBJ1-2 | TRBV10-3 | TGTGCCATCAGTAAGGGGGAGGATGGCTACACCTTC | CAISKGEDGYTF
- | - | TRBJ2-3 | TRBV13 | TGTGCCAGCAGCTTAACGGTAGGCGGGTCTAGCACAGATACGCAGTATTTT | CASSLTVGGSSTDTQYF
- | - | TRBJ2-1 | TRBV6-1 | TGTGCCAGCTCCCAGGGTTCCAATGAGCAGTTCTTC | CASSQGSNEQFF
- | few | TRBJ2-6 | TRBV7-2 | TGTGCCAGCAGTGAAAAGGCCTCCAGCTCTGGGGCCAACGTCCTGACTTTC | CASSEKASSSGANVLTF
- | - | TRBJ2-3 | TRBV6-6 | TGTGCCAGCAGTTACATTGGGGATACGCAGTATTTT | CASSYIGDTQYF
- | few | TRBJ2-5 | TRBV5-4 | TGTGCCAGCAGCTCGTCAGGGTCAGAGACCCAGTACTTC | CASSSSGSETQYF
- | - | TRBJ2-2 | TRBV28 | TGTGCCACCCCGGGATCTTCGGCCGGGGAGCTGTTTTTT | CATPGSSAGELFF